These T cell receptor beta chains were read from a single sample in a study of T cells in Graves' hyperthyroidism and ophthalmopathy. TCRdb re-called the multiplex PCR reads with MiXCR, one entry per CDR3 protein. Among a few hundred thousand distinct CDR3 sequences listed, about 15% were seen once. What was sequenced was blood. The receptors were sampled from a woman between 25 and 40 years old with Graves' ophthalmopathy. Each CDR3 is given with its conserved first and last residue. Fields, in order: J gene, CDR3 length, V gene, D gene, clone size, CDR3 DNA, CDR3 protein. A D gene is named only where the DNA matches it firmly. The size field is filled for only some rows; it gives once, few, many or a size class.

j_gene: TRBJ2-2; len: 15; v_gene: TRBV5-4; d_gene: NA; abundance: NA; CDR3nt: TGTGCCAGCAGCACCTCGGGGCGGAACACCGGGGAGCTGTTTTTT; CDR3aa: CASSTSGRNTGELFF
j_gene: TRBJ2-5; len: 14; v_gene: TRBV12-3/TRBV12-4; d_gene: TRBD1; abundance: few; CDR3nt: TGTGCCAGCAGCATGGACAGGGGCCAAGAGACCCAGTACTTC; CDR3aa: CASSMDRGQETQYF
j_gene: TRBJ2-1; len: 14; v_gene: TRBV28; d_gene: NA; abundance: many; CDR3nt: TGTGCCAGCAGTTTACCCTCTCAGGGGAATGAGCAGTTCTTC; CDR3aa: CASSLPSQGNEQFF
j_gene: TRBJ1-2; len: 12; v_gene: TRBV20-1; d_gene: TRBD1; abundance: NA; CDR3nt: TGCAGTGCCACGACAGGGCACTATGGCTACACCTTC; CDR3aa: CSATTGHYGYTF
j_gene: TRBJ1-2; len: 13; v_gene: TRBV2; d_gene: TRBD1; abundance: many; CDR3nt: TGTGCCAGCAGTGAGACAGGGGAGGGAGGCTACACCTTC; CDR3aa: CASSETGEGGYTF
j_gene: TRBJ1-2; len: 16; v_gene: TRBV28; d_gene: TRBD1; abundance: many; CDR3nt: TGTGCCAGCTTCTCCCTCGGACAGGGGGCCTTCGATGGCTACACCTTC; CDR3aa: CASFSLGQGAFDGYTF
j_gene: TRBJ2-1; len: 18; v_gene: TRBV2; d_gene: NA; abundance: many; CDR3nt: TGTGCCAGCAGTGAGATCTTGAGGAGGGCCGAGCGCTACAATGAGCAGTTCTTC; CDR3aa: CASSEILRRAERYNEQFF
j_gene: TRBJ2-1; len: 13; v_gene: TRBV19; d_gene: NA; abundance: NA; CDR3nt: TGTGCCAGTAGAATTGACGCCTACAATGAGCAGTTCTTC; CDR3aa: CASRIDAYNEQFF
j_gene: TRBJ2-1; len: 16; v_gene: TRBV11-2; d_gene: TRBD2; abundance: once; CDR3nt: TGTGCCAGCAGCTCAGGACTAGCGGGAGGGGCGATGGAGCAGTTCTTC; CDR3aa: CASSSGLAGGAMEQFF
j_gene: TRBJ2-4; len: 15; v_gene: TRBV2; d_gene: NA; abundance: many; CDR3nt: TGTGCCAGCAGTGCGGTGGGGGAGGCCAAAAACATTCAGTACTTC; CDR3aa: CASSAVGEAKNIQYF
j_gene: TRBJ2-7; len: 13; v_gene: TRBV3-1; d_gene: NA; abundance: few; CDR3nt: TGTGCCAGTAAGAACAGGGAGGATTACGAGCAGTACTTC; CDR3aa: CASKNREDYEQYF
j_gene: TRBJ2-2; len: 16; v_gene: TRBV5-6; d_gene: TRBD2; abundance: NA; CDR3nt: TGTGCCAGCAGCTTGTTACTAGCGGGATACATCGGGGAGCTGTTTTTT; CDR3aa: CASSLLLAGYIGELFF
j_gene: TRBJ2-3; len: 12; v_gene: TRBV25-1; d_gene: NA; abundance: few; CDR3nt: TGTGCCAGCAGTGAATTTGCAGATACGCAGTATTTT; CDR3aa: CASSEFADTQYF
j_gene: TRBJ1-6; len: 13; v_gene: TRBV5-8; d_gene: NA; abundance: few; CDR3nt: TGTGCCAGCAGCCGACAGGAGTTTTCACCCCTCCACTTT; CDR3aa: CASSRQEFSPLHF
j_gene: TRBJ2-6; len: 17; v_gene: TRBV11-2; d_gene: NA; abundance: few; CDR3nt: TGTGCCAGCAGCTTGGGGTTCGTCACTCGTGGGGCCAACGTCCTGACTTTC; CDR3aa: CASSLGFVTRGANVLTF
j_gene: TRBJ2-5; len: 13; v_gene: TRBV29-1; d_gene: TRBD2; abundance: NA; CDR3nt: TGCAGCGTTGAAGACGGGACTACAATGGCCCAGTACTTC; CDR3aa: CSVEDGTTMAQYF
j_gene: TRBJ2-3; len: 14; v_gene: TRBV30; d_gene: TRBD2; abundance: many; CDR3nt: TGTGCCTGGAGTGTCTCTAGCGGGGCAGATACGCAGTATTTT; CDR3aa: CAWSVSSGADTQYF
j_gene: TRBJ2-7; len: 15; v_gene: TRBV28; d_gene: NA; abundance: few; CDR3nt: TGTGCCAGCAGTTTTAATAGGGGAAGCTCCTACGAGCAGTACTTC; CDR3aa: CASSFNRGSSYEQYF
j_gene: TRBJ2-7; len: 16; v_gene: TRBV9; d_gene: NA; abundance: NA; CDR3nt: TGTGCCAGCAGCGTTGGTAGCGGACACCTGGCAGGCGAGCAGTACTTC; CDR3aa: CASSVGSGHLAGEQYF
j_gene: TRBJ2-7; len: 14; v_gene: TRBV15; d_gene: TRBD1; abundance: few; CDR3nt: TGTGCCACCAGCAGAGATGGGACAGGACCGGAGCAGTACTTC; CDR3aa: CATSRDGTGPEQYF
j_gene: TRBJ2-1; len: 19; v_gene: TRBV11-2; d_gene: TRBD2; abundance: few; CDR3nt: TGTGCCAGCAGCCACCGGACTAGCGGGAGGGCCGAGGGGTACAATGAGCAGTTCTTC; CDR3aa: CASSHRTSGRAEGYNEQFF
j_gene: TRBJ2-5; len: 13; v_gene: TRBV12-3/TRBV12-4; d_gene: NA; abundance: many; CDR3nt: TGTGCCAGCAGTTTGTGGCCTCCAGAGACCCAGTACTTC; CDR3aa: CASSLWPPETQYF
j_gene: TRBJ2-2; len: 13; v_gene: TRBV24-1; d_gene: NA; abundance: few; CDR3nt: TGTGCCACCCATCAGGGCGGTACCGGGGAGCTGTTTTTT; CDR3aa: CATHQGGTGELFF
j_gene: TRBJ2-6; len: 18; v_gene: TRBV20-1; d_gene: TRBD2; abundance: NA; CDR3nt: TGCAGTGCCCCGACTAGCGGGAGGGCCCTTAGGCGGGCCAACGTCCTGACTTTC; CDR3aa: CSAPTSGRALRRANVLTF
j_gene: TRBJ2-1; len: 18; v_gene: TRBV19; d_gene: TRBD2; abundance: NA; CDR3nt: TGTGCCAGTAGTATATGGTCTGGATGGAGCGGGAGGCGAAATGAGCAGTTCTTC; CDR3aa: CASSIWSGWSGRRNEQFF
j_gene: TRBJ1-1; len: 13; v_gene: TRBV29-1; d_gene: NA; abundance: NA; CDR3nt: TGCAGCGTTGGGGACATGATATCGGGAGGAGCTTTCTTT; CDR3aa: CSVGDMISGGAFF
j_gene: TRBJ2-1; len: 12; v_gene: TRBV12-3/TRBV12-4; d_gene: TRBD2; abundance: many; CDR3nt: TGTGCCAGCACTCTAGCGGGATTTGAGCAGTTCTTC; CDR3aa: CASTLAGFEQFF
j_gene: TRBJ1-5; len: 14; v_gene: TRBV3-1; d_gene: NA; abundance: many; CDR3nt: TGTGCCAGCAGCCCCCTTGGTAGCAATCAGCCCCAGCATTTT; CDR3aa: CASSPLGSNQPQHF
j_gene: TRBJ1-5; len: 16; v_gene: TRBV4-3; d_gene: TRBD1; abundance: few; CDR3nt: TGCGCCAGCAGCCAAGTCGTGGCAGGGGGGTATCAGCCCCAGCATTTT; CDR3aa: CASSQVVAGGYQPQHF
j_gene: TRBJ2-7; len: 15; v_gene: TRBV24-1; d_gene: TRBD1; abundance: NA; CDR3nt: TGTGCCACCAGTGATCCACGGACAGGGTCCTACGAGCAGTACTTC; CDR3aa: CATSDPRTGSYEQYF
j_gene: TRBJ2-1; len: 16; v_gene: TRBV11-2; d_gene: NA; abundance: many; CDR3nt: TGTGCCAGCAGCTTAGTCGCACAGGCAAGGTTCAATGAGCAGTTCTTC; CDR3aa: CASSLVAQARFNEQFF
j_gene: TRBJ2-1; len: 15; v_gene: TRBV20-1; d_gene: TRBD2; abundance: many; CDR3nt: TGCAGTGCTAGAGAGTGGGCGGGAGGTTACAATGAGCAGTTCTTC; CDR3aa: CSAREWAGGYNEQFF
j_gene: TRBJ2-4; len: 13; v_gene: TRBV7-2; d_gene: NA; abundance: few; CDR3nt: TGTGCCAGCAGTTGGGACATTAAAAACATTCAGTACTTC; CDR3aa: CASSWDIKNIQYF
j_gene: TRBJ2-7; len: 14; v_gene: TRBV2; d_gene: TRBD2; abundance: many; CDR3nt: TGTGCCAGCAGTGATAGCGGGAGGTCCTACGAGCAGTACTTC; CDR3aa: CASSDSGRSYEQYF
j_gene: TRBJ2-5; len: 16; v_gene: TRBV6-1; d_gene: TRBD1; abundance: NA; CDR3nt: TGTGCCAGCAGTTATTCCGGGACAGGGGGAGGTGAGACCCAGTACTTC; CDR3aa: CASSYSGTGGGETQYF
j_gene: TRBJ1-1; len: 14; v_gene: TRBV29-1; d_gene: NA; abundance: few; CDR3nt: TGCAGCGTTGGTTCGGCAGGGCGGGACACTGAAGCTTTCTTT; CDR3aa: CSVGSAGRDTEAFF
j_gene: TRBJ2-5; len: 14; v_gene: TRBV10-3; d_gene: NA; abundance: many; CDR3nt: TGTGCCATCAGCGACAGTTCTTACCAAGAGACCCAGTACTTC; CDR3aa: CAISDSSYQETQYF
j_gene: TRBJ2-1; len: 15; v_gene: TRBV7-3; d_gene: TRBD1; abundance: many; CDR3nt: TGTGCCAGCAGCTCCACAGGGGAGAGAGGCAATGAGCAGTTCTTC; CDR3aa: CASSSTGERGNEQFF
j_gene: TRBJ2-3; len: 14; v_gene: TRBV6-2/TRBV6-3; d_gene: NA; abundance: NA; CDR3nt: TGTGCCAGCAGAAGGGGAACAGGGACAGATACGCAGTATTTT; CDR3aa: CASRRGTGTDTQYF
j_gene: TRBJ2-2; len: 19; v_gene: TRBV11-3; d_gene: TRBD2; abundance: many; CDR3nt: TGTGCCAGCAGCTTAATGACGGGAGGGCCCACGGGGGAGTACGGGGAGCTGTTTTTT; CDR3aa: CASSLMTGGPTGEYGELFF
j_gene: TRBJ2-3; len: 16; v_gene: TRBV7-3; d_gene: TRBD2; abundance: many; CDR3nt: TGTGCCAGCAGCTTAGGTCCGGGAGGAGGCACAGATACGCAGTATTTT; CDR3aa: CASSLGPGGGTDTQYF
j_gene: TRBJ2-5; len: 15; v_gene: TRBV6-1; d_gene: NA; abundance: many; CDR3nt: TGTGCCAGCTCCTTAACCCCAGGGTCTGAAGAGACCCAGTACTTC; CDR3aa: CASSLTPGSEETQYF
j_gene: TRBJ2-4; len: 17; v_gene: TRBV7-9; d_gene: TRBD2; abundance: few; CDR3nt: TGTGCCAGCAGCAAAGGAGGACTAGCGGGAGACAAAAACATTCAGTACTTC; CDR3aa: CASSKGGLAGDKNIQYF